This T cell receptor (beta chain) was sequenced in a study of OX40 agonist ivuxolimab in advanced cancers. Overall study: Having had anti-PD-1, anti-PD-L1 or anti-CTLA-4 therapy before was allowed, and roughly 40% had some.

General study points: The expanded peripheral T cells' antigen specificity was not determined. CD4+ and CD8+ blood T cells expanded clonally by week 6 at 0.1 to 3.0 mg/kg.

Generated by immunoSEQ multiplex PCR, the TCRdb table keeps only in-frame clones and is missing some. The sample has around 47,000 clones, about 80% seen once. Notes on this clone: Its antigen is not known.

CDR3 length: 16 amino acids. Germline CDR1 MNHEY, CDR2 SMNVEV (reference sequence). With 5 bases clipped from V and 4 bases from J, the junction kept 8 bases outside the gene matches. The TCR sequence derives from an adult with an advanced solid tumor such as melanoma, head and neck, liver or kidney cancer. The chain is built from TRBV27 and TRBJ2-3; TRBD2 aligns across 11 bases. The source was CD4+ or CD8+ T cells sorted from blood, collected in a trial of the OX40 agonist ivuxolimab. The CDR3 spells CASSPLAGGPSDTQYF. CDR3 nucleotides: TGTGCCAGCAGTCCCTTAGCGGGGGGGCCATCAGATACGCAGTATTTT.